The 13 T cell receptor beta chains presented below share a single source sample, sequenced in a study of blood T cell repertoires in COVID-19. Some clones are missing from TCRdb's copy, which holds only in-frame ones; the method was immunoSEQ multiplex PCR. The sample contains fewer than 70,000 clones, 75% to 90% of which appear only once. Sequencing was done on a sample of peripheral blood. Receptor source: a human donor in a cohort sampled during active COVID-19.

V is TRBV15 and J is TRBJ2-2, with 11 bases identical to TRBD1. CDR1 is LNHNV, CDR2 YYDKDF, per germline (reference sequence). Trimming cost V 1 base and J 4 bases; bases outside gene matches: 2. The CDR3 contains 16 residues. As DNA, the CDR3 is TGTGCCACCAGCAGAGGGGGGACAGGGGGCACCGGGGAGCTGTTTTTT. Translation: CATSRGGTGGTGELFF.

The chain couples TRBV9 to TRBJ2-1; the D gene is possibly TRBD2 (7 bases). Trimming removed 3 bases from V and 5 bases from J, with 18 bases in between. Germline CDR1 reads SGDLS; CDR2 reads YYNGEE. The CDR3 covers 16 residues. CDR3 sequence (DNA): TGTGCCAGCAGCGCCACTGAGAGGGGGGGACACAATGAGCAGTTCTTC. It translates to CASSATERGGHNEQFF.

V gene TRBV5-1 combines with J gene TRBJ2-7, with 7 positions matching TRBD1. Germline assignment: CDR1 SGHRS and CDR2 YFSETQ. J gave up 3 bases and V 4 bases, and 10 bases lay outside the gene matches. The CDR3 loop spans 15 amino acids. The CDR3, as DNA: TGCGCCAGCAGCCCCTGGGACAGAGTGATCTACGAGCAGTACTTC. Its protein is CASSPWDRVIYEQYF.

The V gene is TRBV15, the J gene TRBJ2-1; 7 nucleotides agree with TRBD2. The CDR3 totals 16 residues. Germline V gives CDR1 LNHNV, CDR2 YYDKDF (reference sequence). The J segment lost 0 bases and the V segment lost 5 bases, leaving 7 bases of the junction unmatched. DNA for the CDR3: TGTGCCACCAGCTACCTCCAGCGGGACTCCTACAATGAGCAGTTCTTC. Translating gives CATSYLQRDSYNEQFF.

The chain couples TRBV14 to TRBJ2-1; D is perhaps TRBD2 (7 bases). The germline gives CDR1 SGHDN, CDR2 FVKESK. V was shortened by 1 base and J by 2 bases, with 21 bases between the two germline ends. The CDR3 runs to 19 residues. The CDR3 reads CASSQGLTGGPRTYNEQFF. CDR3 bases: TGTGCCAGCAGCCAAGGACTAACGGGGGGCCCCAGGACCTACAATGAGCAGTTCTTC.

This sequence joins TRBV7-8 and TRBJ1-1, with D tentatively TRBD1 (5 bases). The V end was cut by 1 base, the J end by 2 bases, with 14 bases between. The CDR3 has 16 residues. Looked up from germline, CDR1 is SGHVS and CDR2 is FQNEAQ. The CDR3 sequence is CASSLVGGSFNTEAFF. CDR3 nucleotide sequence: TGTGCCAGCAGCTTAGTCGGGGGGAGCTTTAACACTGAAGCTTTCTTT. The variable domain in full, completed from reference TRBV7-8 and TRBJ1-1, reads GAGVSQSPRYKVAKRGQDVALRCDPISGHVSLFWYQQALGQGPEFLTYFQNEAQLDKSGLPSDRFFAERPEGSVSTLKIQRTQQEDSAVYLCASSLVGGSFNTEAFFGQGTRLTVV.

The table lists this clone with a count of one. This chain joins TRBV18 and TRBJ2-6; weak D call: TRBD1 (5 bases). Germline V gives CDR1 KGHSH, CDR2 LQKENI. This CDR3 has 15 residues. Trimming took off 5 bases at V and 0 bases at J, with 8 bases between the two ends. The CDR3 loop reads CASSSDNSGANVLTF. The CDR3 DNA is TGTGCCAGCTCATCGGACAACTCTGGGGCCAACGTCCTGACTTTC.

V usage is TRBV5-1 and J usage is TRBJ1-6; 7 nucleotides match TRBD1. CDR3 length: 17 amino acids. The germline gives CDR1 SGHRS, CDR2 YFSETQ. The V segment lost 5 bases and the J segment 10 bases; nucleotides outside the gene matches: 18. The CDR3 reads CASSTGETGKIRSPLHF. The CDR3 region has the DNA TGCGCCAGCAGTACTGGGGAGACAGGGAAAATTAGGTCACCCCTCCACTTT.

The rearrangement links TRBV6-5 to TRBJ1-2; 7 bases fit TRBD1. Germline lookup yields CDR1 MNHEY and CDR2 SVGAGI. The CDR3 runs to 15 residues. Unmatched junction bases numbered 11, after V lost 8 bases and J lost 2 bases. CDR3 in amino acids: CASHTSGQPNYGYTF. For the CDR3, the DNA is TGTGCCAGCCATACCTCGGGACAGCCCAACTATGGCTACACCTTC.

The rearrangement joins TRBV4-2 to TRBJ2-7; 7 nucleotides agree with TRBD1. The junction had 10 bases not matched to a gene; V was cut back by 3 bases and J by 5 bases. Germline V gives CDR1 LGHNA, CDR2 YNFKEQ. This CDR3 is built from 15 residues. DNA for the CDR3: TGTGCCAGCAGCCACACAGGGGACCTCGTGGACGAGCAGTACTTC. Encoded protein: CASSHTGDLVDEQYF.

The rearrangement uses TRBV27 and TRBJ2-1; 10 bases map to TRBD2. The CDR3 loop spans 15 amino acids. Germline assignment: CDR1 MNHEY and CDR2 SMNVEV (reference sequence). With V trimmed by 7 bases and J by 8 bases, 11 bases remained unmatched. DNA of the CDR3: TGTGCCAGCACTAGCGGGGGACCCCAGGGCCATGAGCAGTTCTTC. Its translation: CASTSGGPQGHEQFF.

The chain combines TRBV2 with TRBJ2-1, with 10 bases that match TRBD1. Per the germline V gene, CDR1 is SNHLY and CDR2 is FYNNEI. This CDR3 is 14 amino acids long. V was pared by 9 bases and J by 4 bases, with 6 bases of the junction left unmatched. The CDR3, as DNA: TGTGCCAGTATCCCGGGACAGGGGTACAATGAGCAGTTCTTC. Translating gives CASIPGQGYNEQFF.

This clone showed up just once. The gene calls are TRBV7-8 and TRBJ1-1, with TRBD1 matching 10 bases. The CDR3 is 14 amino acids. Germline-derived CDR1 and CDR2 are SGHVS and FQNEAQ. The V and J ends lost 6 bases and 1 base, in that order; junction bases with no gene match: 2. The CDR3: CASSRDRGNTEAFF. The CDR3 region has the DNA TGTGCCAGCAGTCGGGACAGGGGGAACACTGAAGCTTTCTTT.